This TCR beta chain was sequenced during a study of cytomegalovirus exposure and HLA in healthy donors. PCR was performed using 60 Vbeta and 13 Jbeta primers. Original methodology: A later analysis counted roughly 74 million unique TCR beta chains, around 12 million shared. Measured with immunoSEQ multiplex PCR; TCRdb has only the in-frame clones, and not every one. That table gives V, J and clone size, and the DNA gave D and trimming. Of about 93,000 clones in the sample, 82% were seen once. The CDR3 runs to 13 residues. Germline lookup yields CDR1 LNHDA and CDR2 SQIVND (reference sequence). V was trimmed by 5 bases and J by 3 bases, leaving 10 bases between them.

The sample was PBMCs. The genes are TRBV19 and TRBJ1-1; D is undetermined. This clonotype originated in a man between 50 and 59 years old in good health and CMV-seronegative. The CDR3 sequence is CASSLGRDTEAFF. In DNA, the CDR3 is TGTGCCAGTAGTTTAGGGAGGGACACTGAAGCTTTCTTT.